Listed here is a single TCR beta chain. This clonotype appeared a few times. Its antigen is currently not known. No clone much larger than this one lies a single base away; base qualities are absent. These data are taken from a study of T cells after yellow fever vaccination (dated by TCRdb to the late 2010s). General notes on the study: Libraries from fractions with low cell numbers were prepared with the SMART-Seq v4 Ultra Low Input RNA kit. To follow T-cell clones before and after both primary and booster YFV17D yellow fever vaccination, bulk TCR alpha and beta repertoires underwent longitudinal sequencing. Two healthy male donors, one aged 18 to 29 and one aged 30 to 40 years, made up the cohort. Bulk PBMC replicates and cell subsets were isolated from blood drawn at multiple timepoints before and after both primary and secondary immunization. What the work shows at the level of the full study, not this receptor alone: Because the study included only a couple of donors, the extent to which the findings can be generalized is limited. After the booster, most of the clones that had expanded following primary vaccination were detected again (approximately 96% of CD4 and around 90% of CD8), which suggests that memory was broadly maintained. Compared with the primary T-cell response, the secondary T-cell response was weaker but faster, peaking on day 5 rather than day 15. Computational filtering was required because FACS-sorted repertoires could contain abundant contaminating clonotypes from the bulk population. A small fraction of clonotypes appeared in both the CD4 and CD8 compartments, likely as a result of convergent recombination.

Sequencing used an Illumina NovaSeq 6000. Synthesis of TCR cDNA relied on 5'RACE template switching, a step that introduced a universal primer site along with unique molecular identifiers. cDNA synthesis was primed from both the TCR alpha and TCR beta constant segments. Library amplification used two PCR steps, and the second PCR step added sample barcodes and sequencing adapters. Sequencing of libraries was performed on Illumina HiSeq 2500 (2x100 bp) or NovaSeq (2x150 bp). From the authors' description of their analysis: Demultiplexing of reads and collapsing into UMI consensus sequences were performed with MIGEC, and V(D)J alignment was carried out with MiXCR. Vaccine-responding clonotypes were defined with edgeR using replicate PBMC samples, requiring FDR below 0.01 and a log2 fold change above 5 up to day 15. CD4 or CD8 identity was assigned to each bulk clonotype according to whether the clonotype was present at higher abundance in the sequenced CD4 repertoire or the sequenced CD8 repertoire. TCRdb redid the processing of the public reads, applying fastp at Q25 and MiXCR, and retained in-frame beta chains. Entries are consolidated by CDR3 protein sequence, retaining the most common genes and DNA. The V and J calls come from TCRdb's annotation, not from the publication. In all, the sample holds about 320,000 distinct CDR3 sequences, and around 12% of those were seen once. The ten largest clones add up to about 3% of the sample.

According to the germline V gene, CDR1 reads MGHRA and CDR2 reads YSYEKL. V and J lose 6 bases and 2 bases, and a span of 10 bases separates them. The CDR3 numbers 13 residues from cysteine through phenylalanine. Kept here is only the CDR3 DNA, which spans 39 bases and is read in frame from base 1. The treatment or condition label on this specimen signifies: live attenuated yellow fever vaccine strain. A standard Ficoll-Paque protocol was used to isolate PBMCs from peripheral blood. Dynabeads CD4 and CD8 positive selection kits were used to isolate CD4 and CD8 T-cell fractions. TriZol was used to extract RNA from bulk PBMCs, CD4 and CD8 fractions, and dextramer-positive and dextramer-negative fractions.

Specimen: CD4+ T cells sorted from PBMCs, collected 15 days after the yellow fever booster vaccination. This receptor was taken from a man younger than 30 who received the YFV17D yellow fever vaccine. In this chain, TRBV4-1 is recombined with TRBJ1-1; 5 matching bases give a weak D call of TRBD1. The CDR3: CASRPTGNTEAFF. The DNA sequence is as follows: TGCGCCAGCAGACCTACAGGTAACACTGAAGCTTTCTTT.